The TCR beta chain under discussion was sequenced for a study of human T cells and chemical hapten exposure. Study-level information: DPC 0.01% went on the upper back by patch test, with reading at 6 days. Mostly female patients had alopecia areata, totalis or universalis. Points from the study as a whole: Following DPC sensitization, TCRs present above 1 in 1000 frequency showed no change.

MiXCR, applied by TCRdb to the RACE reads, yields one record per CDR3 protein. The table has some 88,000 distinct CDR3 sequences, 11% seen once. This clonotype was picked up many times. Its antigen is undetermined. The time point was: patch test 2, 6 weeks after DPC sensitization. As to treatment: therapeutic diphenylcyclopropenone sensitization with weekly scalp DPC. The study drew its donors from alopecia patients who were 18 to 70 years old and suitable for DPC. CDR3 length: 13 amino acids. Germline V gene data show CDR1 as LNHDA and CDR2 as SQIVND (reference sequence). The germline V and J ends were trimmed by 0 bases and 3 bases, with 5 bases remaining between them.

The sequenced sample was whole blood, obtained in connection with sensitization to the hapten diphenylcyclopropenone (DPC). The source is a man between 40 and 49 years old with alopecia areata. Some clones in this sample may be carry-over from other donors' samples. V usage is TRBV19 and J usage is TRBJ1-1; D not certain. The CDR3 spells CASSIDQDTEAFF. CDR3 in DNA: TGTGCCAGTAGTATAGATCAGGACACTGAAGCTTTCTTT.